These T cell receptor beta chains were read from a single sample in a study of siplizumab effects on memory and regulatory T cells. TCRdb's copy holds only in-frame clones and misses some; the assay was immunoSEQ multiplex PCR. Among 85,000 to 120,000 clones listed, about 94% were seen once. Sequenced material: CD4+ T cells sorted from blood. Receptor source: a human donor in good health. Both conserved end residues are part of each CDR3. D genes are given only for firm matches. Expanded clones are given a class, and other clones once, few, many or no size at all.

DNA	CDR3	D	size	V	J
TGTGCCACCAGCGCCACACAGGGGGCCTCTGGAAACACCATATATTTT	CATSATQGASGNTIYF	TRBD1	.	TRBV15	TRBJ1-3
TGTGCCAGCAGCCTGTACTCTGGGGCCAACGTCCTGACTTTC	CASSLYSGANVLTF	.	once	TRBV7-9	TRBJ2-6
TGTGCCAGCAGTTTCACAGTACAGGGGGCAGGCGGCTACACCTTC	CASSFTVQGAGGYTF	TRBD1	few	TRBV27	TRBJ1-2
TGTGCCAGCAGTCGTCAGCGGGGGAGCTCCTACGAGCAGTACTTC	CASSRQRGSSYEQYF	TRBD2	.	TRBV6-5	TRBJ2-7
TGTGCCAGCAGTTTTACGGGACAGCGGCGAACCTACGAGCAGTACTTC	CASSFTGQRRTYEQYF	TRBD1	.	TRBV27	TRBJ2-7
TGTGCCAGCAGTTTTCCCCTCAGGACCTATGGCTACACCTTC	CASSFPLRTYGYTF	.	.	TRBV28	TRBJ1-2
TGTGCCTGGAGTGTGACGAGAAGAGGGGAGCTGTTTTTT	CAWSVTRRGELFF	.	.	TRBV30	TRBJ2-2
TGTGCCAGTAGTCCCCGGTTACGGGGTGTCACAGATACGCAGTATTTT	CASSPRLRGVTDTQYF	.	.	TRBV19	TRBJ2-3
TGTGCCAGCAGAGATGGTCCGAAGGCCCAGCATTTT	CASRDGPKAQHF	.	few	TRBV6-1	TRBJ1-5
TGTGCCGGCAGTGAAACGCGCACAGGCTATGGCTACACCTTC	CAGSETRTGYGYTF	.	.	TRBV6-1	TRBJ1-2
TGTGCCAGCAGTACACAGGGTGATAGCTACGAGCAGTACTTC	CASSTQGDSYEQYF	.	once	TRBV27	TRBJ2-7
TGTGCCAGCAGCGCGGGGGAGGTAAACATTCAGTACTTC	CASSAGEVNIQYF	.	.	TRBV9	TRBJ2-4
TGTGCCAGCAGCCATGGACAGGGGGCCGAGCAGTACTTC	CASSHGQGAEQYF	TRBD1	.	TRBV13	TRBJ2-7
TGTGCCATCACGGGACAGTTGGGCTACGAGCAGTACTTC	CAITGQLGYEQYF	TRBD1	once	TRBV6-1	TRBJ2-7
TGTGCCAGTAGTATCTGGGCAGGAACCTTAAGCAATCAGCCCCAGCATTTT	CASSIWAGTLSNQPQHF	.	.	TRBV19	TRBJ1-5
TGTGCCAGCAGTTACGAGGCCCTCGGTGAGCAGTTCTTC	CASSYEALGEQFF	.	.	TRBV6-5	TRBJ2-1
TGTGCCAGCAGTTTTGGTGGAGTTTATCAGTTCTTC	CASSFGGVYQFF	.	.	TRBV28	TRBJ2-1
TGTGCCAGCAGCAATTCCGGGACTAGCGGGAGGTACCAGGGGCGAGAGCAGTACTTC	CASSNSGTSGRYQGREQYF	.	.	TRBV21-1	TRBJ2-7
TGTGCCAGCAGCTATGCCGGGTTTCACTCATCTGGGGCCAACGTCCTGACTTTC	CASSYAGFHSSGANVLTF	.	.	TRBV7-3	TRBJ2-6
TGCGCCAGCACTGCCGACTCCTACGAGCAGTACTTC	CASTADSYEQYF	.	once	TRBV5-1	TRBJ2-7
TGTGCCTGGAGGGGAGACAGGGGGCGTTTCAATGAGCAGTTCTTC	CAWRGDRGRFNEQFF	TRBD1	.	TRBV30	TRBJ2-1
TGTGCCAGTAGACCCGGCGAGCAGTACTTC	CASRPGEQYF	.	.	TRBV19	TRBJ2-7
TGTGCCAGTAAACAGGACACCCGAGGTAGGGCCCAGCATTTT	CASKQDTRGRAQHF	.	once	TRBV19	TRBJ1-5
TGTGCCAGCAAAGCCCGGGCAGGTTCCTACGAGCAGTACTTC	CASKARAGSYEQYF	.	.	TRBV7-6	TRBJ2-7
TGTGCCAGCAGCTTAATTTGGAAATCCTACGAGCAGTACTTC	CASSLIWKSYEQYF	.	.	TRBV11-2	TRBJ2-7
TGCAGCGTCGTCAGACAGGGGGCGAAACCATCTGGCTACACCTTC	CSVVRQGAKPSGYTF	TRBD1	.	TRBV29-1	TRBJ1-2
TGCGCCAGCAGAAAGACAGTGAACACTGAAGCTTTCTTT	CASRKTVNTEAFF	.	.	TRBV10-1	TRBJ1-1
TGCGCCAGCAGCCAAGAACTTACAACCCCTTACGAGCAGTACTTC	CASSQELTTPYEQYF	.	.	TRBV4-1	TRBJ2-7
TGTGCCAGCTCAGGGTACAGGGGGAACCAAGAGACCCAGTACTTC	CASSGYRGNQETQYF	TRBD1	once	TRBV18	TRBJ2-5
TGTGCCAGCAGCTTAAGAGGGGGCTTAGATTCACCCCTCCACTTT	CASSLRGGLDSPLHF	TRBD1	few	TRBV7-3	TRBJ1-6
TGTGCCAGCAGGACGGCGACAGGGGGCTACAATGAGCAGTTCTTC	CASRTATGGYNEQFF	TRBD1	.	TRBV6-1	TRBJ2-1
TGTGCCAGCAGCGACCCAAATGAAAAACTGTTTTTT	CASSDPNEKLFF	.	once	TRBV28	TRBJ1-4